This T cell receptor beta chain was retrieved from a study of response to subunit inactivated influenza vaccine. This clonotype was recorded a few times. TCRdb passed the RT-PCR reads through MiXCR, listing each CDR3 protein once. Altogether 150,000 to 200,000 distinct CDR3 sequences are present, roughly 12% being singletons, with the ten largest covering approximately 32%. This same sample was also part of a study on T cells expressing NK-cell markers. That source notes: It was by 5'RACE template switching with UMIs that TCR beta cDNA was made. Among the eight sequenced donors, seven tested HCMV-seropositive and one tested seronegative.

This specimen was CD8+ T cells sorted from PBMCs, taken 11 to 12 days after vaccination. The receptor was isolated from a man aged 45-65 years who received an inactivated influenza vaccine.

In DNA form, the CDR3 reads TGTGCTAGTGGTTTAGGAGGGACTGATACGCAGTATTTT. As protein: CASGLGGTDTQYF. The gene calls are TRBV12-5 and TRBJ2-3; possibly TRBD2 for D (6 bases). Germline V CDR1 and CDR2: LGHNT, FRNRAP. The germline V and J ends were trimmed by 3 bases and 6 bases, with 10 bases remaining between them. The CDR3 loop spans 13 amino acids.